Sequencing of this T cell receptor beta chain was carried out in a study of beta chain features in type 1 diabetes. Study-level points and caveats: For patients, the naive, central memory and Treg TCRB repertoires appeared more alike than for healthy donors.

As every portion of the isolated RNA was reverse transcribed, the sequencing read expressed TCRB transcripts. The protocol was immunoSEQ multiplex PCR, while the TCRdb copy is restricted to in-frame clones and leaves out a portion. The sample holds hundreds of thousands of clones, approximately 31% seen once. With regard to this clone: Its antigen is undetermined.

Every donor had blood drawn once into heparin, around 120 mL on average. The CDR3 sequence is 14 residues long. Germline CDR1 is GTSNPN and CDR2 is SVGIG (reference sequence). Trimming pared 3 bases from V and 4 bases from J, leaving 14 bases between. The chain couples TRBV30 to TRBJ2-3; D remains ambiguous. The sample was naive CD4+ T cells from blood. This TCR was sampled from a man between 18 and 29 years old in good health. CDR3 region: CAWRSIGRSDTQYF. The CDR3 DNA follows: TGTGCCTGGAGGAGTATAGGAAGGTCAGATACGCAGTATTTT. Combining the CDR3 with reference TRBV30 and TRBJ2-3 gives the whole variable domain SQTIHQWPATLVQPVGSPLSLECTVEGTSNPNLYWYRQAAGRGLQLLFYSVGIGQISSEVPQNLSASRPQDRQFILSSKKLLLSDSGFYLCAWRSIGRSDTQYFGPGTRLTVL.